Ten or more counts support the clone carrying this T cell receptor beta chain. Its matching antigen is unknown. The data stem from a study of T cells in Graves' hyperthyroidism and ophthalmopathy. Graves' hyperthyroidism showing no ophthalmopathy progression within 18 months was considered stable. Recently diagnosed hyperthyroidism of less than 2 months' duration affected patients aged 18 to 65. CDR1 and CDR2 from the germline V gene are DFQATT and SNEGSKA (reference sequence). The CDR3 covers 13 residues. The V end was cut by 7 bases, the J end by 2 bases, with 14 bases between. Study-wide results and caveats: Model predictions of ophthalmopathy came a median approximately 6 months before onset. A 13 V-J model separated ophthalmopathy from stable hyperthyroidism.

Amplified TCR beta CDR3 regions came from RNA transcripts. TCR CDR3 regions were first amplified by RT-PCR with HTBI primers. Via MiXCR, TCRdb re-called the multiplex PCR reads, giving one row per CDR3 protein. The table shows about 95,000 distinct CDR3 sequences, with 35% to 50% occurring only once. Material: peripheral blood or thyroid tissue (not recorded which). The chain uses TRBV20-1 and TRBJ1-1; D remains ambiguous. The source of this sequence is a woman in her thirties with Graves' hyperthyroidism. The CDR3, as DNA: TGCAGTGTCTCAAGGAGCCCTAACACTGAAGCTTTCTTT. Translating it yields CSVSRSPNTEAFF.